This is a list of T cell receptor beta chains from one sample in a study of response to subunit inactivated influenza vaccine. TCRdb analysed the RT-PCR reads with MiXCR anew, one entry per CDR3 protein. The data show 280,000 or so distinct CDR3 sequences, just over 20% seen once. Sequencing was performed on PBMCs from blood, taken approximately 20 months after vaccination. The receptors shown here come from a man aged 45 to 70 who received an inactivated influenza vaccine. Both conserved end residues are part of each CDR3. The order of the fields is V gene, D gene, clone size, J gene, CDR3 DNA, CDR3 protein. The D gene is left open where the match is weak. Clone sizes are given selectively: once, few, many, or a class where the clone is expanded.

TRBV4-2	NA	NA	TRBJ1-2	TGTGCCAGCAGCCAAGAGGGACATAAAGACGGCTATGGCTACACCTTC	CASSQEGHKDGYGYTF
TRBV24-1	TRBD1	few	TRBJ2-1	TGTGCCACCAGTGATTTGGGGGGACAGGGGGTCAATGAGCAGTTCTTC	CATSDLGGQGVNEQFF
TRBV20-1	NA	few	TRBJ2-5	TGCAGTGCTGCCAGGGAGCTAAGGGAGACCCAGTACTTC	CSAARELRETQYF
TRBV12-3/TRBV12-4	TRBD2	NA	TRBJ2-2	TGTGCCAGCAGACTAGCGGGGGCAAACACCGGGGAGCTGTTTTTT	CASRLAGANTGELFF
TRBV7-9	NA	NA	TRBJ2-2	TGTGCCAGCAGCGTAAGGTTAACCGGGGAGCTGTTTTTT	CASSVRLTGELFF
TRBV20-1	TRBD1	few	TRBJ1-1	TGCAGTGCCCCCCCGACAGGGTTTGAAGCTTTCTTT	CSAPPTGFEAFF
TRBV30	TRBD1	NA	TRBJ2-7	TGTGCCTGGAGCCTAGACAGGGGGCTTTACGAGCAGTACTTC	CAWSLDRGLYEQYF
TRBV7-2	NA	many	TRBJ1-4	TGTGCCAGCAGCGGACAGCGTGCCGAAAAACTGTTTTTT	CASSGQRAEKLFF
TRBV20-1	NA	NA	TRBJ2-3	TGCAGTGCTAGAGGCAGGGTTCGCGGTATGCAGTATTTT	CSARGRVRGMQYF
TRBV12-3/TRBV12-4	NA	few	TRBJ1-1	TGTGCCAGCAAAGACAGGAGAATGAACACTGAAGCTTTCTTT	CASKDRRMNTEAFF
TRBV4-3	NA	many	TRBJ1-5	TGCGCCAGCAGCCAAGATCATGGGGGGTGGGAGCCCCAGCATTTT	CASSQDHGGWEPQHF
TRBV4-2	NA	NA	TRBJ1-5	TGTGCCAGCAGTCAGGGATTAAGTTCGAATCAGCCCGAGCATTTT	CASSQGLSSNQPEHF
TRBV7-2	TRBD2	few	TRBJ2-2	TGTGCCAGCAGCTTCCCTATCCGCGGGAGGCGTGCCGGGGAGCTGTTTTTT	CASSFPIRGRRAGELFF
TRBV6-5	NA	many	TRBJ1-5	TGTGCCAGCAGTTACACCCAAGGGGGGGGCGGGCAGCCCCAGCATTTT	CASSYTQGGGGQPQHF
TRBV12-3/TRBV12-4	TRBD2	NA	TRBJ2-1	TGTGCCAGCAGTTTACCAGCGGGGGTTGGCTACAATGAGCAGTTCTTC	CASSLPAGVGYNEQFF
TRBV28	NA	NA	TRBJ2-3	TGTGCGGCAGGCCGCCCAGATACGCAGTATTTT	CAAGRPDTQYF